This T cell receptor (beta chain) derives from a study of OX40 agonist ivuxolimab in advanced cancers. Study at large: Of mixed ages from about 20 to 90 and averaging around 60 years, the group was roughly 83% male. The study's findings and limits: CD8+ T cells (on average) carried more expanded clones than CD4+ T cells. At 0.1 to 3.0 mg/kg, clonal expansion of CD4+ and CD8+ blood T cells had occurred by week 6. Some nonresponders additionally presented with little normalized T-cell clonal expansion.

Comments on this clone: No antigen is known for it.

The V gene lost 0 bases and the J gene lost 1 base, with 8 bases spanning the gap. The CDR3 covers 15 residues. From germline, CDR1 is SGHRS and CDR2 YFSETQ. TCRdb's table, derived via immunoSEQ multiplex PCR, lists solely in-frame clones and lacks some. The top ten clones hold under 3.5% of a sample with approximately 73,000 clones, 86% of them seen once. The rearrangement uses TRBV5-1 and TRBJ1-5; tentatively, D is TRBD1 (6 bases). This receptor was identified in an adult with an advanced solid tumor such as melanoma, head and neck, liver or kidney cancer. The sample here was CD4+ or CD8+ T cells sorted from blood, taken in a trial of the OX40 agonist ivuxolimab. CDR3 DNA: TGCGCCAGCAGCTTGGGAGGGGGAAGCAATCAGCCCCAGCATTTT. As protein: CASSLGGGSNQPQHF.